These 10 T cell receptor beta chains were sequenced from one sample in a study of T-cell reconstitution after alpha-beta-depleted transplantation in children. It was with unique molecular identifiers that the TCRbeta library was prepared. TCRdb re-called the PCR reads through MiXCR, storing one row per CDR3 protein. The sample records approximately 650,000 distinct CDR3 sequences, about 12% being singletons. The sequences come from PBMCs, collected before TCRalphabeta/CD19-depleted stem cell transplant. Receptors originate from a girl aged 2 to 9 with congenital amegakaryocytic thrombocytopenia, due to receive a stem cell transplant.

This clonotype was recorded many times. DNA for the CDR3: TGTGCCAGCAGTCCCCCCCTAGAATCTGCGCAGTATTTT. It yields the protein CASSPPLESAQYF. V usage is TRBV12-3 or TRBV12-4 and J usage is TRBJ2-3; D unclear. Trimming pared 5 bases from V and 10 bases from J, leaving 16 bases between. This CDR3 has 13 amino acids.

This clonotype was counted many times. This chain connects TRBV20-1 to TRBJ2-1, with 8 bases lining up with TRBD2. Germline-derived CDR1 and CDR2 are DFQATT and SNEGSKA (reference sequence). The CDR3 totals 17 residues. The trim removed 0 bases at V and 4 bases at J, leaving 11 bases unmatched. The CDR3 sequence: CSARDLWASGLYNEQFF. As DNA, the CDR3 is TGCAGTGCTAGAGACCTCTGGGCTAGCGGGCTGTACAATGAGCAGTTCTTC.

This clonotype was detected only a few times. This chain uses TRBV2 with TRBJ2-7, with TRBD2 as a possible D gene (5 bases). The germline V and J ends were trimmed by 8 bases and 0 bases, with 11 bases remaining between them. The CDR3 length is 13 residues. CDR1 is SNHLY and CDR2 is FYNNEI in the germline V gene. In DNA form, the CDR3 reads TGTGCCAGCCTGCTCCGGGGCTCCTACGAGCAGTACTTC. Translating it yields CASLLRGSYEQYF.

This chain links TRBV3-1 with TRBJ1-1; D may be TRBD1 (5 bases). The V end was cut by 5 bases, the J end by 1 base, with 23 bases between. This CDR3 region has 18 residues. Germline CDR1 is LGHDT and CDR2 is YNNKEL (reference sequence). The CDR3 bases are TGTGCCAGCAGCTTACCCCCGGGGCCTAATTTGAGGAACACTGAAGCTTTCTTT. This gives the protein CASSLPPGPNLRNTEAFF.

This clonotype appeared a few times. The gene calls are TRBV7-9 and TRBJ2-5; 8 positions match TRBD1. Trimming cost V 6 bases and J 4 bases; bases outside gene matches: 7. Germline CDR1 is SEHNR and CDR2 is FQNEAQ (reference sequence). The CDR3 has 14 amino acids. CDR3 protein: CASSFRGRGETQYF. The CDR3 DNA is TGTGCCAGCAGTTTCAGGGGGCGCGGAGAGACCCAGTACTTC.

This clonotype was detected only a few times. The chain couples TRBV5-6 to TRBJ1-2, with D possibly matching TRBD1 (5 bases). The ends were cut back, 5 bases at V and 6 bases at J, with 14 bases in the middle. This CDR3 is built from 13 residues. Germline assignment: CDR1 SGHDT and CDR2 YYEEEE. The CDR3 is CASSWGSWDGYTF. The CDR3 DNA reads TGTGCCAGCAGTTGGGGCTCTTGGGATGGCTACACCTTC.

The chain carries TRBV19 and TRBJ1-2; the match to TRBD1 covers 8 bases. The CDR3 covers 14 residues. The germline CDR1 and CDR2 sequences are LNHDA and SQIVND (reference sequence). Losses at the gene ends were 1 base for V and 4 bases for J; bases not matched to a gene: 2. CDR3 protein: CASSIGDRGYGYTF. The CDR3 bases are TGTGCCAGTAGTATAGGAGACAGGGGCTATGGCTACACCTTC.

This clonotype was seen many times. The J gene is TRBJ1-2, the V gene TRBV2; 9 nucleotides line up with TRBD1. J was trimmed by 4 bases and V by 3 bases; bases with no gene match: 15. Per the germline V gene, CDR1 is SNHLY and CDR2 is FYNNEI. The CDR3 spans 18 residues. The CDR3 DNA reads TGTGCCAGCAGTGAGACAGGGGGGAGTGTTTGGACCTCCTATGGCTACACCTTC. It translates to CASSETGGSVWTSYGYTF.

This clonotype was detected only a few times. The gene calls are TRBV20-1 and TRBJ1-1, with 7 bases aligning to TRBD1. This CDR3 has 17 amino acids. Looked up from germline, CDR1 is DFQATT and CDR2 is SNEGSKA (reference sequence). J was trimmed by 3 bases and V by 4 bases; bases with no gene match: 17. The CDR3 reads CSAKGWAGGERDTEAFF. The CDR3 DNA reads as TGCAGTGCTAAGGGCTGGGCAGGGGGAGAGAGAGACACTGAAGCTTTCTTT.

The J gene is TRBJ2-5, the V gene TRBV7-9, with D perhaps TRBD1 (5 bases). Between the trimmed V and J ends, which lost 4 bases and 0 bases, there was a span of 12 bases. The length of the CDR3 is 15 residues. Germline V gene sequence: CDR1 SEHNR, CDR2 FQNEAQ (reference sequence). CDR3: CASSSRYRNQETQYF. CDR3 coding DNA: TGTGCCAGCAGCTCCCGCTACAGGAACCAAGAGACCCAGTACTTC.